These 20 T cell receptor beta chains were sequenced from one sample in a study of T-cell reconstitution after alpha-beta-depleted transplantation in children. The library targeted TCRbeta and was prepared with unique molecular identifiers. TCRdb reanalysed the PCR reads using MiXCR and keeps one entry per CDR3 protein. The sample comprises 700,000 to 950,000 distinct CDR3 sequences, about 16% of which are singletons, and roughly 5% rests with the top ten. Sequenced here: PBMCs, mostly from graft donor cells, sampled 360 days after TCRalphabeta/CD19-depleted stem cell transplant. The receptor set was obtained from a male patient younger than 18 who had a stem cell transplant for acute lymphoblastic leukemia, so the T cells may come from the graft donor.

This clonotype was seen only a few times. CDR3 nucleotides: TGCAGTGCTAGAGGAGCTGGACGTGAGACCCAGTACTTC. Translation gives CSARGAGRETQYF. This chain connects TRBV20-1 to TRBJ2-5, with no clear D. The germline V gene encodes CDR1 DFQATT and CDR2 SNEGSKA (reference sequence). The CDR3 consists of 13 residues. The V and J ends lost 1 base and 5 bases respectively, with 11 bases between them.

This clonotype was picked up many times. The chain carries TRBV11-2 and TRBJ2-7; no firm D call. This CDR3 spans 13 amino acids. CDR1 is SGHAT and CDR2 is FQNNGV in the germline V gene. V lost 5 bases and J 2 bases, leaving 10 bases between the germline ends. The CDR3 loop is CASSTVLTYEQYF. As DNA, the CDR3 is TGTGCCAGCAGCACCGTTCTGACCTACGAGCAGTACTTC.

This sequence joins TRBV4-2 and TRBJ2-3; TRBD2 agrees at 11 bases. J was trimmed by 0 bases and V by 1 base; bases with no gene match: 12. Germline V CDR1 and CDR2: LGHNA, YNFKEQ. There are 20 residues in the CDR3. CDR3 bases: TGTGCCAGCAGCCAAGTCACTAGCGGGAGAGACTTGGCCAGCACAGATACGCAGTATTTT. Translated, it gives CASSQVTSGRDLASTDTQYF.

This chain connects TRBV6-5 to TRBJ2-1; no reliable D call. CDR1 and CDR2 from the germline V gene are MNHEY and SVGAGI. The CDR3 runs to 13 residues. The V gene lost 2 bases and the J gene lost 4 bases, with 6 bases spanning the gap. The chain's CDR3 is CASSYREYNEQFF. CDR3 DNA: TGTGCCAGCAGTTACAGGGAATACAATGAGCAGTTCTTC.

This rearrangement joins TRBV10-3 to TRBJ2-4; either TRBD1 or TRBD2 may supply D (5 bases each). Trimming removed 4 bases at V and 0 bases at J, with 22 bases between. The CDR3 consists of 19 residues. Germline lookup yields CDR1 ENHRY and CDR2 SYGVKD. CDR3 sequence (DNA): TGTGCCATCAGTGGAGGTTGGGGGATAGAGGGAGTAGCCAAAAACATTCAGTACTTC. This encodes CAISGGWGIEGVAKNIQYF.

The chain links TRBV3-1 to TRBJ2-5; D ambiguous. The germline gives CDR1 LGHDT, CDR2 YNNKEL (reference sequence). V lost 1 base, J lost 5 bases, and 11 bases lay in between. CDR3 length: 14 amino acids. The CDR3 DNA follows: TGTGCCAGCAGCCAAGTCTCTCTTAGGGAGACCCAGTACTTC. This translates into CASSQVSLRETQYF.

This clonotype was counted at least ten times. V gene TRBV7-3 combines with J gene TRBJ2-2, with TRBD2 matching over 9 bases. V lost 0 bases and J lost 6; bases outside the gene matches: 5. The CDR3 runs 16 residues. Germline CDR1 and CDR2: SGHTA and FQGTGA. The CDR3 here is CASSLTSASGAGELFF. CDR3 nucleotide sequence: TGTGCCAGCAGCTTAACGAGCGCTAGCGGGGCCGGGGAGCTGTTTTTT. The whole variable domain, remainder taken from reference TRBV7-3 and TRBJ2-2, is GAGVSQTPSNKVTEKGKYVELRCDPISGHTALYWYRQSLGQGPEFLIYFQGTGAADDSGLPNDRFFAVRPEGSVSTLKIQRTERGDSAVYLCASSLTSASGAGELFFGEGSRLTVL.

The chain links TRBV20-1 to TRBJ1-1; 7 positions match TRBD1. The germline CDR1 and CDR2 sequences are DFQATT and SNEGSKA (reference sequence). V lost 3 bases and J lost 7; bases outside the gene matches: 5. The CDR3 covers 12 residues. The CDR3 protein is CSARDRWSEAFF. Here the CDR3 DNA reads TGCAGTGCTAGGGACAGGTGGAGTGAAGCTTTCTTT.

For the CDR3, the DNA is TGTGCCAGCAGCCACAGGGGGCGCGGCAATCAGCCCCAGCATTTT. Translated: CASSHRGRGNQPQHF. The V gene is TRBV28, the J gene TRBJ1-5, with TRBD1 identical over 9 bases. With 6 bases clipped from V and 2 bases from J, the junction kept 5 bases outside the gene matches. This CDR3 comprises 15 residues. CDR1 MDHEN and CDR2 SYDVKM come from the germline V gene.

CDR3 amino acids: CASSPDRGIDLTYEQYF. The CDR3 coding sequence is TGTGCCAGCAGCCCAGACAGGGGGATTGACCTCACCTACGAGCAGTACTTC. This chain links TRBV7-6 with TRBJ2-7; the match to TRBD1 covers 9 bases. The CDR3 is 17 residues long. The J segment lost 2 bases and the V segment lost 5 bases, leaving 13 bases of the junction unmatched. The germline V gene has CDR1 SGHVS and CDR2 FNYEAQ. The full variable domain, with the rest looked up from reference TRBV7-6 and TRBJ2-7, is GAGVSQSPRYKVTKRGQDVALRCDPISGHVSLYWYRQALGQGPEFLTYFNYEAQQDKSGLPNDRFSAERPEGSISTLTIQRTEQRDSAMYRCASSPDRGIDLTYEQYFGPGTRLTVT.

The genes are TRBV15 and TRBJ2-2; 7 nucleotides align to TRBD1. This CDR3 has 15 residues. J gave up 3 bases and V 4 bases, and 5 bases lay outside the gene matches. In germline, CDR1 is LNHNV, CDR2 YYDKDF (reference sequence). The CDR3 protein is CATSKDRADTGELFF. The CDR3 DNA sequence: TGTGCCACCAGCAAAGACAGGGCGGACACCGGGGAGCTGTTTTTT. Drawing the rest from reference TRBV15 and TRBJ2-2, the complete variable domain is DAMVIQNPRYQVTQFGKPVTLSCSQTLNHNVMYWYQQKSSQAPKLLFHYYDKDFNNEADTPDNFQSRRPNTSFCFLDIRSPGLGDTAMYLCATSKDRADTGELFFGEGSRLTVL.

A few counts support this clonotype. This sequence joins TRBV5-1 and TRBJ1-1; D gene uncertain. The CDR3 spans 16 residues. V gave up 4 bases and J gave up 2 bases, with 18 bases separating them. Germline values: CDR1 SGHRS, CDR2 YFSETQ. CDR3 residues: CASSPNGQWSNTEAFF. The CDR3 DNA reads TGCGCCAGCAGCCCTAACGGGCAGTGGTCAAACACTGAAGCTTTCTTT.

This clonotype was observed a few times. The chain recombines TRBV20-1 with TRBJ1-1, with unresolved D. Germline assignment: CDR1 DFQATT and CDR2 SNEGSKA (reference sequence). V shed 4 bases and J shed 3 bases, with 6 bases lying between them. The CDR3 is 11 residues long. The CDR3 sequence: CSAIRDTEAFF. The CDR3 coding sequence is TGCAGTGCTATCCGGGACACTGAAGCTTTCTTT.

This clonotype was counted between two and nine times. The junction and the germline gene differ at one end; a read error may be behind it. V is TRBV4-1 and J is TRBJ2-3, with TRBD1 matching 9 bases. The CDR3 has 15 amino acids. Germline CDR1 and CDR2: MGHRA and YSYEKL. CDR3 amino acids: CASSQLGQGTDTQYF. CDR3 DNA: TGCGCCAGCAGCCAATTGGGACAGGGCACGGATACGCAGTATTTT.

The chain uses TRBV20-1 and TRBJ2-2; tentative D call: TRBD1 (6 bases). This CDR3 is built from 13 residues. Trimming stripped 6 bases from V and 3 bases from J, with 11 bases between. Germline CDR1 DFQATT, CDR2 SNEGSKA (reference sequence). The CDR3 spells CSAREGDTGELFF. The CDR3 bases are TGCAGTGCCCGCGAGGGGGACACCGGGGAGCTGTTTTTT.

V and J are TRBV10-1 and TRBJ2-1, with TRBD2 identical over 9 bases. V lost 0 bases and J lost 6; bases outside the gene matches: 6. The CDR3 has 16 residues. In germline, CDR1 is WNHNN, CDR2 SYGVQD (reference sequence). The CDR3 loop is CASSESSSGSGNEQFF. CDR3 nucleotides: TGCGCCAGCAGTGAGTCGAGTAGCGGGAGTGGCAATGAGCAGTTCTTC.

The rearrangement links TRBV29-1 to TRBJ1-1, with D perhaps TRBD1 (5 bases). The length of the CDR3 is 14 residues. Looked up from germline, CDR1 is SQVTM and CDR2 is ANQGSEA. V was trimmed by 6 bases and J by 1 base, leaving 15 bases between them. The CDR3 sequence is CSVVRGVGNTEAFF. CDR3 DNA sequence: TGCAGCGTGGTCCGAGGGGTGGGGAACACTGAAGCTTTCTTT.

This clonotype was recorded at least ten times. The chain has TRBV5-1 and TRBJ2-1; TRBD1 matches at 10 bases. The CDR3 consists of 13 residues. V shed 3 bases, J shed 6 bases, and the junction held 0 bases outside the gene matches. Germline lookup yields CDR1 SGHRS and CDR2 YFSETQ. The CDR3 is CASSWTGGNEQFF. The CDR3 nucleotides are TGCGCCAGCAGCTGGACAGGGGGCAATGAGCAGTTCTTC.

The chain employs TRBV25-1 and TRBJ2-6; weak D call: TRBD2 (6 bases). Per germline, CDR1 MGHDK and CDR2 SYGVNS. The CDR3 contains 19 residues. V was shortened by 2 bases and J by 0 bases, with 17 bases between the two germline ends. CDR3 DNA sequence: TGTGCCAGCAGTGAAAGGGGACTTTCGCCACTCTCTGGGGCCAACGTCCTGACTTTC. Translated: CASSERGLSPLSGANVLTF.

This clonotype turned up a few times. At one boundary the junction diverges from the germline segment, which might be a read error. This chain joins TRBV12-5 and TRBJ2-4; 8 bases agree with TRBD2. Germline CDR1 LGHNT, CDR2 FRNRAP. This CDR3 region has 17 residues. For the CDR3, the DNA is TGTGCTAGTGGTTTGATCGGCGCGGGAGGTGCCATAAACATTCAGTACTTC. This encodes CASGLIGAGGAINIQYF.